This record concerns one TCR beta chain sequence. Antigen unknown. The sample comes from a study of identical twins. Germline CDR1 reads SGHRS; CDR2 reads YFSETQ. V gave up 3 bases and J gave up 4 bases; unmatched junction bases: 4. The CDR3 has 15 residues. TCRdb independently ran MiXCR on the 5' RACE reads; one entry per CDR3 protein. The sample has approximately 500,000 distinct CDR3 sequences; approximately 24% are singletons. Study results and caveats: It was cross-sectional statistical analysis, not following the same donors, that the conclusions relied on.

The same data also went into a second study, on T cells expressing NK-cell markers. From that study: In more than 5 donors, dominant CD3+CD56+NKG2C+ clonotypes ranked among the top 10 CD8+ clonotypes. It remained uncertain whether the expanded NKG2C+ T cell clones were specific for HCMV antigens.

The receptor comes from a woman aged 18-29 years in good health. The chain employs TRBV5-1 and TRBJ2-1; 10 nucleotides match TRBD2. What was sequenced was CD4+ T cells sorted from blood. In DNA, the CDR3 is TGCGCCAGCAGCTCCAGCGGGGGGGCGTACAATGAGCAGTTCTTC. Translating it yields CASSSSGGAYNEQFF. The whole variable domain, remainder taken from reference TRBV5-1 and TRBJ2-1, is KAGVTQTPRYLIKTRGQQVTLSCSPISGHRSVSWYQQTPGQGLQFLFEYFSETQRNKGNFPGRFSGRQFSNSRSEMNVSTLELGDSALYLCASSSSGGAYNEQFFGPGTRLTVL.